One and the same sample provided the 20 T cell receptor beta chains below, sequenced in a study of blood T cells in healthy people across ages. Sample-barcoded 5' priming and a J-beta primer mix drove a second PCR of roughly 7 to 11 cycles. One entry per CDR3 protein, called by TCRdb with MiXCR from the 5' RACE reads. The sample yields 600,000 or so distinct CDR3 sequences, about 28% seen once. Sequenced: blood. Receptors originate from a woman of 80 years or more in good health.

V usage is TRBV29-1 and J usage is TRBJ2-2; possibly TRBD2 for D (5 bases). Deletions cut 3 bases from V and 5 bases from J, with 10 bases between. This CDR3 has 13 residues. CDR1 SQVTM and CDR2 ANQGSEA come from the germline V gene. CDR3: CSVEVIATGELFF. The CDR3 DNA reads as TGCAGCGTTGAGGTGATAGCGACCGGGGAGCTGTTTTTT.

This clonotype occurred once. The junction departs from the called germline gene at one end, perhaps through a read error. The rearrangement links TRBV5-6 to TRBJ1-2; the D is unclear. The CDR3 spans 13 residues. CDR1 is SGHDT, CDR2 YYEEEE, per germline. The DNA for the CDR3 is TGTGCCAGCAGCCCGACGGTTAACTGTGGCTACACCTTC. It translates to CASSPTVNCGYTF.

V is TRBV29-1 and J is TRBJ2-1; D possibly corresponds to TRBD2 (6 bases). Trimming took 3 bases from V and 4 from J, leaving 13 bases between them. Looked up from germline, CDR1 is SQVTM and CDR2 is ANQGSEA. CDR3 length equals 14 residues. CDR3 coding DNA: TGCAGCGTTGAGGGACGGGGGAGTTACAATGAGCAGTTCTTC. It encodes CSVEGRGSYNEQFF.

This clonotype was seen repeatedly, ten times or more. This chain's CDR3 is CATSGDSANYGYTF. DNA of the CDR3: TGTGCCACCAGTGGGGACAGCGCTAACTATGGCTACACCTTC. V usage is TRBV24-1 and J usage is TRBJ1-2; TRBD1 aligns across 7 bases. The V and J ends lost 5 bases and 0 bases, in that order; junction bases with no gene match: 2. Germline CDR1 KGHDR, CDR2 SFDVKD. This CDR3 is built from 14 residues.

This clonotype was counted between two and nine times. The chain carries TRBV11-1 and TRBJ1-1; D might be TRBD1 (6 bases). The CDR3 length is 16 residues. The V end lost 0 bases, the J end lost 1 base, and 12 bases lay between the germline ends. Germline V gene lookup returns CDR1 SGHAT and CDR2 FQDESV (reference sequence). CDR3 sequence (DNA): TGTGCCAGCAGCTTAGCCGGGACACCAACGAACACTGAAGCTTTCTTT. It yields the protein CASSLAGTPTNTEAFF. The variable domain in full, completed from reference TRBV11-1 and TRBJ1-1, reads EAEVAQSPRYKITEKSQAVAFWCDPISGHATLYWYRQILGQGPELLVQFQDESVVDDSQLPKDRFSAERLKGVDSTLKIQPAELGDSAMYLCASSLAGTPTNTEAFFGQGTRLTVV.

Regarding this clonotype: A much larger clonotype is one base distant, so this may be a read error. This chain connects TRBV5-5 to TRBJ2-7; D not resolved. CDR1 is SGHKS and CDR2 is YYEKEE in the germline V gene (reference sequence). This CDR3 has 13 amino acids. In DNA, the CDR3 is TGTGCCGGCAGCCTCGGCCCCCGAGATGAGCAGTACTTC. Residues: CAGSLGPRDEQYF. Complete variable domain (other parts from reference TRBV5-5 and TRBJ2-7): DAGVTQSPTHLIKTRGQQVTLRCSPISGHKSVSWYQQVLGQGPQFIFQYYEKEERGRGNFPDRFSARQFPNYSSELNVNALLLGDSALYLCAGSLGPRDEQYFGPGTRLTVT.

Worth noting for this clonotype: A much larger clonotype is one base distant, so this may be a read error. The genes are TRBV5-1 and TRBJ2-1; D unresolved. The DNA end favors TRBJ2-7, so the J call may be wrong. This CDR3 spans 17 amino acids. Per germline, CDR1 SGHRS and CDR2 YFSETQ. Here the CDR3 reads CASSLEVRSSSYNEQYF. The CDR3 DNA sequence: TGCGCCAGCAGCTTGGAAGTCAGGTCAAGCTCCTACAATGAGCAGTACTTC.

The chain carries TRBV4-3 and TRBJ1-2; weak D call: TRBD1 (5 bases). Germline CDR1 LGHNA, CDR2 YSLEER. Trimming took off 0 bases at V and 2 bases at J, with 16 bases between the two ends. There are 17 residues in the CDR3. CDR3 nucleotide sequence: TGCGCCAGCAGCCAAGATCGTGGGGCAGGGCCGAACTATGGCTACACCTTC. Translated: CASSQDRGAGPNYGYTF.

This clonotype has a handful of counts. The chain links TRBV19 to TRBJ1-5; 7 nucleotides match TRBD1. The CDR3 consists of 15 residues. V lost 10 bases and J lost 0; bases outside the gene matches: 9. The germline gives CDR1 LNHDA, CDR2 SQIVND (reference sequence). This chain's CDR3 is CATRQGPHSNQPQHF. The CDR3 nucleotides read TGTGCCACCCGACAGGGCCCACATAGCAATCAGCCCCAGCATTTT.

Worth noting for this clonotype: Since a much larger clone is just one base distant, this may be a read error. The chain has TRBV30 and TRBJ2-5, with TRBD2 as a possible D gene (6 bases). Trimming cost V 0 bases and J 13 bases, with 21 bases left between them. The germline V gene encodes CDR1 GTSNPN and CDR2 SVGIG (reference sequence). The CDR3 contains 14 residues. Here the CDR3 reads CAWSVPRLAHERYF. DNA of the CDR3: TGTGCCTGGAGTGTACCCAGGCTAGCGCACGAGCGGTACTTC.

Remarks on this clonotype: A much larger clone is a single base away; this may be a read error. The J gene is TRBJ1-4, the V gene TRBV29-1; perhaps TRBD1 as D (6 bases). This CDR3 comprises 13 residues. V lost 5 bases and J lost 3, with 10 bases in between. CDR1 is SQVTM, CDR2 ANQGSEA, per germline. CDR3 region: CSVRGRPNEKLFF. In DNA, the CDR3 is TGCAGCGTTCGGGGGCGGCCTAATGAAAAACTGTTTTTT.

There are many counts of this clonotype. The gene calls are TRBV20-1 and TRBJ2-1, with TRBD2 matching 10 bases. Germline values: CDR1 DFQATT, CDR2 SNEGSKA (reference sequence). The junction had 13 bases not matched to a gene; V was cut back by 7 bases and J by 4 bases. The CDR3 contains 16 residues. The DNA of the CDR3 is TGCAGTGGTTCCCAATTTAGCGGGGGGAGGTACAATGAGCAGTTCTTC. It translates to CSGSQFSGGRYNEQFF.

There are many counts of this clonotype. The V and J genes are TRBV20-1 and TRBJ1-1; D possibly corresponds to TRBD1 (5 bases). Germline loops: CDR1 DFQATT, CDR2 SNEGSKA (reference sequence). The CDR3 extends over 14 amino acids. Trimming removed 5 bases at V and 2 bases at J, with 15 bases between. The DNA for the CDR3 is TGCAGTGCTCGCCGGGACCAGGGAAACACTGAAGCTTTCTTT. Protein product: CSARRDQGNTEAFF.

Ten or more counts support this clonotype. The chain combines TRBV7-9 with TRBJ2-7; D unresolved. The length of the CDR3 is 12 residues. Germline V CDR1 and CDR2: SEHNR, FQNEAQ (reference sequence). Trimming stripped 5 bases from V and 5 bases from J, with 10 bases between. CDR3 protein: CASSIVGNEQYF. The CDR3 DNA sequence: TGTGCCAGCAGCATAGTGGGGAACGAGCAGTACTTC.

This clonotype was detected ten times or more. This chain connects TRBV6-1 to TRBJ2-1; D is possibly TRBD2 (6 bases). The germline V gene has CDR1 MNHNS and CDR2 SASEGT. V lost 9 bases to trimming and J lost 6 bases, with 30 bases between them. This CDR3 region has 18 residues. CDR3 region: CASSPTLAGNHVGNEQFF. The DNA of the CDR3 is TGTGCCAGTTCCCCGACATTGGCGGGGAACCATGTAGGCAATGAGCAGTTCTTC.

This clonotype was observed many times. At one of its ends the junction is not consistent with the germline gene, which may arise from a read error. V is TRBV7-2 and J is TRBJ2-7; TRBD1 might be the D (5 bases). This CDR3 spans 14 amino acids. In germline, CDR1 is SGHTA, CDR2 FQGNSA. The CDR3: CASSLGGQGYEQYF. CDR3 nucleotide sequence: TGTGCCAGCAGTTTAGGCGGCCAGGGTTACGAGCAGTACTTC.

The rearrangement uses TRBV10-2 and TRBJ1-1; 8 nucleotides align to TRBD1. CDR1 is WSHSY, CDR2 SAAADI, per germline. The length of the CDR3 is 14 residues. The V segment lost 1 base and the J segment 6 bases; nucleotides outside the gene matches: 4. In nucleotides, the CDR3 is TGCGCCAGCAGTGAGTGGGGGGACAGGCCTGAAGCTTTCTTT. Translation: CASSEWGDRPEAFF.

The gene calls are TRBV4-3 and TRBJ2-1; D is perhaps TRBD2 (6 bases). Deletions cut 1 base from V and 8 bases from J, with 18 bases between. Germline V gene lookup returns CDR1 LGHNA and CDR2 YSLEER. The CDR3 runs 16 residues. CDR3 in amino acids: CASSQGGTGKGHEQFF. The DNA of the CDR3 is TGCGCCAGCAGCCAAGGAGGGACTGGAAAGGGGCATGAGCAGTTCTTC.

This clonotype was recorded a few times. A much more abundant neighbour one base away suggests this may be a read error. J is TRBJ2-7 and V is TRBV4-2; 7 bases fit TRBD1. The CDR3 spans 13 residues. J lost 4 bases, V lost 6 bases, and 6 bases had no gene match. The V gene's germline CDR1 is LGHNA and CDR2 YNFKEQ. DNA of the CDR3: TGTGCCAGCAGGCACGGGACAGCTTACGAGCAGTACTTC. This codes for CASRHGTAYEQYF.

The chain has TRBV7-9 and TRBJ2-3; TRBD1 matches 7 bases. This CDR3 region has 16 residues. Germline V lookup: CDR1 SEHNR, CDR2 FQNEAQ (reference sequence). The V segment lost 5 bases and the J segment 6 bases; nucleotides outside the gene matches: 14. The DNA of the CDR3 is TGTGCCAGCAGCCCATGGGGAGAGGGGGCAGGGGATACGCAGTATTTT. Translating it yields CASSPWGEGAGDTQYF.